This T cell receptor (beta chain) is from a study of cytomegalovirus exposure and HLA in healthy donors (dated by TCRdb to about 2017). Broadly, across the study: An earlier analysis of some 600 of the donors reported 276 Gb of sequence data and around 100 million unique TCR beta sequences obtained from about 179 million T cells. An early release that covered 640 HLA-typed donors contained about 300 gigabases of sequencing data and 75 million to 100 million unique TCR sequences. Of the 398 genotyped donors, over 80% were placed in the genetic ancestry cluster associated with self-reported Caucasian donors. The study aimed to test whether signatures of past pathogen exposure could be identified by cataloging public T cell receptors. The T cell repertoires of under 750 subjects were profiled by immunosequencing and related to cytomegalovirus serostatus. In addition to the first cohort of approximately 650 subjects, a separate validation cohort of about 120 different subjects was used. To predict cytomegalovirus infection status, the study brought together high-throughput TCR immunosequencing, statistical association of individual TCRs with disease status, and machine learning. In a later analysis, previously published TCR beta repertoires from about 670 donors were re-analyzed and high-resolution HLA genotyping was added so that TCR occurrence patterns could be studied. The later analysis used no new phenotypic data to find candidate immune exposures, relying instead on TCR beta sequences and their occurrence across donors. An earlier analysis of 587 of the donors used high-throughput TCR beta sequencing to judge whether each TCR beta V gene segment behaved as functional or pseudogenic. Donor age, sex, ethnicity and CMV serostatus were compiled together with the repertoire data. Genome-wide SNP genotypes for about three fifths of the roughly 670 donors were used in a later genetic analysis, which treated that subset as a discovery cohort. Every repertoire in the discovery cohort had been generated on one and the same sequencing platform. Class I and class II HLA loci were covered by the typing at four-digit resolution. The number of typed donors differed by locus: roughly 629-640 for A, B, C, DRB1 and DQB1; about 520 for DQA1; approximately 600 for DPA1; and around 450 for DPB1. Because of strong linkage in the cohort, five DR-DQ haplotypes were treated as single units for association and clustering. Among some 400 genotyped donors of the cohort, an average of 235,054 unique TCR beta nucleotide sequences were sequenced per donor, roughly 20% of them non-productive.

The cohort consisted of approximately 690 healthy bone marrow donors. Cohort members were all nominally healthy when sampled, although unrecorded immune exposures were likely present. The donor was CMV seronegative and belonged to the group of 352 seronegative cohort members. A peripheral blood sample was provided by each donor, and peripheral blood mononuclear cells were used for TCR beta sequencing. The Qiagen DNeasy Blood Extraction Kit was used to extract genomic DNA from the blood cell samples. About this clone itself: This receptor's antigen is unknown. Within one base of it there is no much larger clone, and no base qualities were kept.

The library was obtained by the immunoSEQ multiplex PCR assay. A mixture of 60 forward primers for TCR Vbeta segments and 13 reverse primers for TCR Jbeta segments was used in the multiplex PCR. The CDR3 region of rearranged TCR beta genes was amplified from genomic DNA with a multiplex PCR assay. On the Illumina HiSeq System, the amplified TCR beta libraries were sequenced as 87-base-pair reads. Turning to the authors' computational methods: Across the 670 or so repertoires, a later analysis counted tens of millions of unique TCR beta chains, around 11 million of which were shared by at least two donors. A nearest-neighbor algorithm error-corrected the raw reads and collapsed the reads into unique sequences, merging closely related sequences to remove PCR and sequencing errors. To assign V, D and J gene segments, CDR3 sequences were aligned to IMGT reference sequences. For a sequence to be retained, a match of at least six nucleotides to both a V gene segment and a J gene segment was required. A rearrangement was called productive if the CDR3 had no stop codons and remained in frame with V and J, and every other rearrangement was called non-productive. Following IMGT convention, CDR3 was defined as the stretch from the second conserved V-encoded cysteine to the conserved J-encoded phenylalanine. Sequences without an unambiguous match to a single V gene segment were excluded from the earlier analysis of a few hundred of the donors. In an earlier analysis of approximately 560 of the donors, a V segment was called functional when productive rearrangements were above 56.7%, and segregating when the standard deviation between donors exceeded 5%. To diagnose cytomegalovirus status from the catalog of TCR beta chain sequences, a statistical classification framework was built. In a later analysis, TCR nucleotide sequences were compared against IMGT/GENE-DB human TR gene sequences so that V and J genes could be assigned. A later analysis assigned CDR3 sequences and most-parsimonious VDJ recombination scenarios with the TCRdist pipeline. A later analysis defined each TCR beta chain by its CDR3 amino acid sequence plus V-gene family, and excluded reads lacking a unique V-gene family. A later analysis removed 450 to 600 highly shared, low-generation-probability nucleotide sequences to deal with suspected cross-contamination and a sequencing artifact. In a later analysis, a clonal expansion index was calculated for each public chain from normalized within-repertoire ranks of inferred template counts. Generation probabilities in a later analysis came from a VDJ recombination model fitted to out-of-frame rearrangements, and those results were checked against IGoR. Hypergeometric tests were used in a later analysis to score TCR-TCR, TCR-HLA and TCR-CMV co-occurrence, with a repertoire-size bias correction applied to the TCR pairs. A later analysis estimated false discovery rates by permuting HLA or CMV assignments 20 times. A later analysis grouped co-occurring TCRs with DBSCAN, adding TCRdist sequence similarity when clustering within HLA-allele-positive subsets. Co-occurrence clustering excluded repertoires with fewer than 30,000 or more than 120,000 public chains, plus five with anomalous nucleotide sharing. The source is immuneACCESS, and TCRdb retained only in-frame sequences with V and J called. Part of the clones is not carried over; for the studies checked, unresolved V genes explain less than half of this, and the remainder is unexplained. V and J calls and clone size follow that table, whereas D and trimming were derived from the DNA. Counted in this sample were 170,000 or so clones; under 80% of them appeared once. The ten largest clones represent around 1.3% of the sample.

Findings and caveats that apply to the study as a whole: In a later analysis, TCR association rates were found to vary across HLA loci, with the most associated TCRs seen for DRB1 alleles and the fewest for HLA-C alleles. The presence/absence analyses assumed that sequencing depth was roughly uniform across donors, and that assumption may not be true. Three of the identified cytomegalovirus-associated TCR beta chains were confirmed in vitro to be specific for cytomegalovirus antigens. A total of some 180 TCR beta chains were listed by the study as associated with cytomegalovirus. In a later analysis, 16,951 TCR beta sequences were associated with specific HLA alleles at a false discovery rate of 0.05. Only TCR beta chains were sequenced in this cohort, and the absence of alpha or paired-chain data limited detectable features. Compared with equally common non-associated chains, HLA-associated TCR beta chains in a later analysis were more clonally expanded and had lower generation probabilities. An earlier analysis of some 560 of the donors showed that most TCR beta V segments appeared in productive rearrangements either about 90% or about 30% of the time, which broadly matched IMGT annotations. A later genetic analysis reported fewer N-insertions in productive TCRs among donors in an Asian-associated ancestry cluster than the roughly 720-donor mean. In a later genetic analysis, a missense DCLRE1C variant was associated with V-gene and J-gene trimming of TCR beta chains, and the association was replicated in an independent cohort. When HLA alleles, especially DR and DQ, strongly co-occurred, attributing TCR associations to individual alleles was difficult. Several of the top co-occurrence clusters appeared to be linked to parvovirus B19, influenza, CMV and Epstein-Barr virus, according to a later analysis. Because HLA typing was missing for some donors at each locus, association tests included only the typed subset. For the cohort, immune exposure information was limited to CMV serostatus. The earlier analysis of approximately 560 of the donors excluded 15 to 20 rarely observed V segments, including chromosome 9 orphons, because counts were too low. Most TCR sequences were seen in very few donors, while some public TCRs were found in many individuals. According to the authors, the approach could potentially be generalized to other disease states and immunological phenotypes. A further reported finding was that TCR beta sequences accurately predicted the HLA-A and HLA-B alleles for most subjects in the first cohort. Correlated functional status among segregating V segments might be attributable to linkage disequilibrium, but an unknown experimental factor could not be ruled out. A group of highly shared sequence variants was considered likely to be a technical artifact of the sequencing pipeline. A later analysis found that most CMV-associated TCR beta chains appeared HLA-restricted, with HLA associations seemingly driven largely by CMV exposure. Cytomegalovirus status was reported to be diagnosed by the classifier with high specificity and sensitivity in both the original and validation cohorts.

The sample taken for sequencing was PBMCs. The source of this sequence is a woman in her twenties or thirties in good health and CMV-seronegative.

In nucleotides, the sequence is TGTGCCAGCAGCGCCCCAACTAGCGGGGGGGCCGGTACGCAGTATTTT. It specifies CASSAPTSGGAGTQYF. The chain links TRBV9 with TRBJ2-3; 13 bases in the middle match TRBD2. The CDR3 spans 16 residues, from the cysteine through the phenylalanine. CDR3 DNA only is kept here, 48 bases in frame from base 1. Trimming accounts for 3 bases at V and 8 bases at J, while the number of junction bases matched to no gene is 9. The germline V gene encodes CDR1 SGDLS and CDR2 YYNGEE.